This T cell receptor beta chain was recorded in a study of shared clonotypes between healthy human individuals. Trimming at V came to 6 bases and at J to 3 bases, leaving 6 bases not matched to a gene. CDR3 length: 14 residues. The V gene's germline CDR1 is LNHDA and CDR2 SQIVND (reference sequence). The table came from immunoSEQ multiplex PCR; TCRdb's copy has only in-frame clones and leaves some out. Here the sample spans some 900,000 clones, around 80% being singletons. Sequencing input: memory CD4+ T cells sorted from blood. Subset denoted: CD45RA-negative fraction. The sequence was obtained from a man between 18 and 29 years old in good health. The chain employs TRBV19 and TRBJ2-7; 9 bases fit TRBD1. CDR3 region: CASSRQGGYYEQYF. The CDR3, as DNA: TGTGCCAGTAGCCGACAGGGGGGGTACTACGAGCAGTACTTC. Looking up the rest from reference TRBV19 and TRBJ2-7 gives the full variable domain: DGGITQSPKYLFRKEGQNVTLSCEQNLNHDAMYWYRQDPGQGLRLIYYSQIVNDFQKGDIAEGYSVSREKKESFPLTVTSAQKNPTAFYLCASSRQGGYYEQYFGPGTRLTVT.